This T cell receptor beta chain is drawn from a study of CD8+CD57+ T cells in acquired aplastic anemia. The CDR3 extends over 12 amino acids. The germline CDR1 and CDR2 sequences are SNHLY and FYNNEI. The V end was cut by 2 bases, the J end by 6 bases, with 6 bases between. CD8+CD57+ cell expansion, shown by flow cytometry, had occurred in the patients selected for sequencing. Genomic DNA served as template for TCR beta VDJ and CDR3 profiling. TCRdb reanalysed the reads using MiXCR and keeps one entry per CDR3 protein. The repertoire consists of about 40,000 distinct CDR3 sequences, with 63% occurring once and the leading ten covering 50% to 65%.

Sample: sorted CD4+, CD8+, or CD8+CD57+ T cells (not recorded which) from PBMCs. The chain combines TRBV2 with TRBJ2-3; D is unresolved. This TCR came from a human donor with aplastic anemia. CDR3 sequence: CASSESGDTQYF. The CDR3 DNA follows: TGTGCCAGCAGTGAATCTGGGGATACGCAGTATTTT.